This is a list of T cell receptor beta chains from one sample in a study of blood T cells in healthy people across ages. TCRdb called the 5' RACE reads again in MiXCR, with one record for every CDR3 protein. The data show about 760,000 distinct CDR3 sequences, with about 61% seen just once and about 26% held by the top ten. The sample consisted of blood. The origin of the receptors is a man aged 35 to 55 in good health. The CDR3 runs from the conserved cysteine through the conserved F or W. Fields, in order: CDR3 protein, CDR3 DNA, J gene, V gene, D gene, clone size. A D gene is named only where the DNA matches it firmly. A row's size may be missing; if present it is once, few, many or a size class.

CDR3 protein: CAIWAGGPSETQYF; CDR3 DNA: TGTGCCATCTGGGCGGGAGGGCCCTCGGAGACCCAGTACTTC; J gene: TRBJ2-5; V gene: TRBV10-3; D gene: TRBD2; clone size: .
CDR3 protein: CASSTGYRNTEAFF; CDR3 DNA: TGCGCCAGCAGCACGGGATACAGGAACACTGAAGCTTTCTTT; J gene: TRBJ1-1; V gene: TRBV5-1; D gene: .; clone size: .
CDR3 protein: CASRADSITGELFF; CDR3 DNA: TGTGCCAGCAGGGCCGACAGCATCACCGGGGAGCTGTTTTTT; J gene: TRBJ2-2; V gene: TRBV9; D gene: .; clone size: .
CDR3 protein: CASSERLEVVSKNIQYF; CDR3 DNA: TGTGCCAGCAGTGAACGCCTGGAGGTGGTCTCCAAAAACATTCAGTACTTC; J gene: TRBJ2-4; V gene: TRBV6-1; D gene: .; clone size: .
CDR3 protein: CASSCGPIGNTEAFF; CDR3 DNA: TGTGCCAGCAGCTGCGGACCAATCGGGAACACTGAAGCTTTCTTT; J gene: TRBJ1-1; V gene: TRBV5-5; D gene: .; clone size: .
CDR3 protein: CASSFSGIPYNEQFF; CDR3 DNA: TGCGCCAGCAGCTTCTCCGGGATACCTTACAATGAGCAGTTCTTC; J gene: TRBJ2-1; V gene: TRBV5-1; D gene: .; clone size: .
CDR3 protein: CASSFARGAAYNEQFF; CDR3 DNA: TGTGCCAGCAGCTTCGCCCGGGGGGCCGCCTACAATGAGCAGTTCTTC; J gene: TRBJ2-1; V gene: TRBV7-2; D gene: .; clone size: few
CDR3 protein: CASSQSAGPSNEQYF; CDR3 DNA: TGCGCCAGCAGCCAAAGTGCGGGACCTTCTAACGAGCAGTACTTC; J gene: TRBJ2-7; V gene: TRBV5-1; D gene: .; clone size: once
CDR3 protein: CASSPQRGAADTQYF; CDR3 DNA: TGCGCCAGCAGCCCTCAGCGGGGGGCCGCAGATACGCAGTATTTT; J gene: TRBJ2-3; V gene: TRBV5-1; D gene: TRBD2; clone size: .
CDR3 protein: CASSQSSGLRGQETQYF; CDR3 DNA: TGTGCCAGCAGCCAGAGTAGCGGGCTGAGGGGGCAAGAGACCCAGTACTTC; J gene: TRBJ2-5; V gene: TRBV4-2; D gene: .; clone size: many
CDR3 protein: CASRLQGGGTDTQYF; CDR3 DNA: TGCGCCAGCAGGCTCCAGGGTGGGGGCACAGATACGCAGTATTTT; J gene: TRBJ2-3; V gene: TRBV5-1; D gene: .; clone size: .
CDR3 protein: CASSLSLAGVVPYEQYF; CDR3 DNA: TGTGCCAGCAGCTTGTCCCTAGCGGGAGTGGTACCGTACGAGCAGTACTTC; J gene: TRBJ2-7; V gene: TRBV7-2; D gene: TRBD2; clone size: .
CDR3 protein: CASSFGWNTEAFF; CDR3 DNA: TGTGCCAGCAGTTTCGGTTGGAACACTGAAGCTTTCTTT; J gene: TRBJ1-1; V gene: TRBV12-3/TRBV12-4; D gene: .; clone size: .
CDR3 protein: CASLPLAGSTNEQFF; CDR3 DNA: TGTGCCAGCTTACCCCTAGCGGGATCTACCAATGAGCAGTTCTTC; J gene: TRBJ2-1; V gene: TRBV18; D gene: TRBD2; clone size: .
CDR3 protein: CASSYGGERNEQFF; CDR3 DNA: TGTGCCAGCAGTTACGGGGGAGAGAGAAATGAGCAGTTCTTC; J gene: TRBJ2-1; V gene: TRBV6-2/TRBV6-3; D gene: .; clone size: .